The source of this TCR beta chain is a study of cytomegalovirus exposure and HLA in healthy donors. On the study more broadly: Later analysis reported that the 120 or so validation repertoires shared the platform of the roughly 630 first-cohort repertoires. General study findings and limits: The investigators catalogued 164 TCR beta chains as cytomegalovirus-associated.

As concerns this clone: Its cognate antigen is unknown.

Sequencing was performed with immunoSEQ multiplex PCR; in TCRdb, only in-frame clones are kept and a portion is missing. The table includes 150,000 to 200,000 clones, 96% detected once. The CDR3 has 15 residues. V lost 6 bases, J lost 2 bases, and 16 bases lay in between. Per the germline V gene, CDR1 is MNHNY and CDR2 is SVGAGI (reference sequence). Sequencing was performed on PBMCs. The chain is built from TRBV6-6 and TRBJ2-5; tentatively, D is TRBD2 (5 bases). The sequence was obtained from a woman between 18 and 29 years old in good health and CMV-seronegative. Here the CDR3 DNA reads TGTGCCAGCAGCCGACCTAGAGGGCAACAAGAGACCCAGTACTTC. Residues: CASSRPRGQQETQYF.